A single TCR beta chain is shown here with its context. CDR3 size: 15 residues. In germline, CDR1 is LNHDA, CDR2 SQIVND (reference sequence). Trimming stripped 4 bases from V and 3 bases from J, with 15 bases between. The data stem from a study of T cell changes during pregnancy in multiple sclerosis. Sequencing was performed with immunoSEQ multiplex PCR; in TCRdb, only in-frame clones are kept and a portion is missing. In the table there are under 75,000 clones, about nine tenths of which are singletons. The clonotype was recovered from a female donor with multiple sclerosis, enrolled in a pregnancy study. Material: CD4+ T cells from peripheral blood mononuclear cells, obtained after pregnancy. The chain joins TRBV19 to TRBJ1-1; D unresolved. CDR3 nucleotides: TGTGCCAGTAGTAACCAAGGAGGATTCGACACTGAAGCTTTCTTT. It specifies CASSNQGGFDTEAFF.